What follows describes a single TCR beta chain. No antigen is known for it. The CDR3 covers 13 residues. The germline V and J ends were trimmed by 8 bases and 5 bases, with 13 bases remaining between them. Germline V gives CDR1 ENHRY, CDR2 SYGVKD. TCRdb's copy holds only in-frame clones and misses some; the assay was immunoSEQ multiplex PCR. In the table there are tens of thousands of clones, roughly 90% of which are singletons. Exclusion applied to patients with autoimmune disease history or systemic immunosuppression. The entry originates in a study of OX40 agonist ivuxolimab in advanced cancers. Study at large: Three patients, one with hepatocellular carcinoma and two with cutaneous melanoma, achieved partial responses. The study's findings and limits: On average, CD8+ T cells showed a greater number of expanded clones than CD4+.

The sequenced sample was CD4+ or CD8+ T cells sorted from blood, obtained in a trial of the OX40 agonist ivuxolimab. The chain uses TRBV10-3 and TRBJ2-1; D is perhaps TRBD2 (6 bases). This TCR was sampled from an adult with an advanced solid tumor such as melanoma, head and neck, liver or kidney cancer. CDR3 DNA sequence: TGTGCCATCTTTAGGACTACTAACAATGAGCAGTTCTTC. It encodes CAIFRTTNNEQFF.